This TCR beta chain was recovered during a study of cytomegalovirus exposure and HLA in healthy donors. Regarding the study as a whole: Confirmation in vitro established that three CMV-associated chains were specific for CMV antigens. Altogether, 150 to 200 TCR beta chains were recorded as cytomegalovirus-associated.

The repertoire was sequenced with immunoSEQ multiplex PCR; TCRdb's copy has only in-frame clones and lacks some. The repertoire holds around 150,000 clones, with 80% to 90% as singletons. The germline V gene encodes CDR1 SGHRS and CDR2 YFSETQ. V shed 0 bases and J 3 bases; nucleotides not matched to a gene: 7. CDR3 length equals 16 residues. The donors were members of the validation cohort comprising some 130 subjects, separate from the approximately 630-subject first cohort. Notes on this clone: Its cognate antigen is unknown.

The sequenced sample consisted of PBMCs. This chain connects TRBV5-1 to TRBJ2-5; TRBD2 agrees at 8 bases. The source of this sequence is a woman younger than 30 in good health and CMV-seropositive. The chain's CDR3 is CASSLAPAGGEETQYF. The CDR3 region has the DNA TGCGCCAGCAGCTTGGCCCCGGCGGGGGGAGAAGAGACCCAGTACTTC.